This T cell receptor (beta chain) was retrieved from a study of cytomegalovirus exposure and HLA in healthy donors. Overall study: An early release of data contained 70 million to 95 million unique TCRs, which came from HLA-typed donors. Overall study results and limits: The authors later found TCR association rates varying by HLA locus, with DRB1 most and HLA-C fewest.

The CDR3 has 16 residues. J lost 6 bases, V lost 2 bases, and 9 bases had no gene match. The germline gives CDR1 SGDLS, CDR2 YYNGEE. About this clone itself: Its antigen is undetermined.

PCR involved 60 Vbeta and 13 Jbeta primers. Measured with immunoSEQ multiplex PCR; TCRdb has only the in-frame clones, and not every one. Of 100,000 to 150,000 clones in the sample, about 80% were seen once. The source is a woman in her forties in good health and CMV-seropositive. Material: PBMCs. The rearrangement uses TRBV9 and TRBJ1-4; 8 nucleotides agree with TRBD1. The CDR3, as DNA: TGTGCCAGCAGCGTGGCCGAACAGGGGGTCGATGAAAAACTGTTTTTT. Protein: CASSVAEQGVDEKLFF. Using reference TRBV9 and TRBJ1-4 for the parts outside the CDR3, the full variable domain is DSGVTQTPKHLITATGQRVTLRCSPRSGDLSVYWYQQSLDQGLQFLIQYYNGEERAKGNILERFSAQQFPDLHSELNLSSLELGDSALYFCASSVAEQGVDEKLFFGSGTQLSVL.